A few counts support the clone carrying this T cell receptor (beta chain). These data come from a study of blood T cells in healthy people across ages. The authors ran a second PCR of 7 to 11 cycles using a sample-barcoded 5' primer and a J-beta primer mix. All cDNA molecules were each tagged by a template-switch adaptor with 12 random nucleotides. TCRdb re-called the 5' RACE reads through MiXCR, storing one row per CDR3 protein. The repertoire holds about 570,000 distinct CDR3 sequences, with about 26% as singletons. Sequencing was performed on blood. This TCR came from an older woman in good health.

CDR3 nucleotide sequence: TGTGCCAGCAGCTTAGATAATTACCAAGAGACCCAGTACTTC. Amino acid sequence: CASSLDNYQETQYF. V gene TRBV11-2 combines with J gene TRBJ2-5, with D uncertain. This CDR3 is 14 amino acids long. Looked up from germline, CDR1 is SGHAT and CDR2 is FQNNGV. Deletions cut 0 bases from V and 0 bases from J, with 5 bases between.